The clone carrying this T cell receptor (beta chain) was seen ten or more times. Its antigen is as yet unknown. This sample was taken from a study of T cells in Graves' hyperthyroidism and ophthalmopathy. Study outcomes and limitations: Most thyroid clonotypes with frequency above 0.001 were detected in blood. Before onset, ophthalmopathy was predicted by the model a median approximately 6.6 months earlier.

This CDR3 is built from 16 residues. The V gene's germline CDR1 is SGHNT and CDR2 YENEEA. Losses at the gene ends were 5 bases for V and 5 bases for J; bases not matched to a gene: 13. Amplified TCR beta CDR3 regions derived from RNA transcripts. Carried out on the TCR CDR3, a first-round RT-PCR used the HTBI primer set. TCRdb passed the multiplex PCR reads through MiXCR, listing each CDR3 protein once. The data hold 480,000 or so distinct CDR3 sequences, with over 13% observed a single time. Hyperthyroidism had been newly diagnosed in patients aged 18 to 65, and its duration was under 2 months. The sequence derives from a woman younger than 35 with Graves' hyperthyroidism. Sequenced: blood. V is TRBV11-3 and J is TRBJ2-7; 9 bases match TRBD1. This chain's CDR3 is CASSDRTGTGNDEQYF. The CDR3 coding sequence is TGTGCCAGCAGCGACCGGACCGGGACAGGGAACGACGAGCAGTACTTC.